These 5 T cell receptor beta chains came from one sample sequenced in a study of blood T cell repertoires in COVID-19. TCRdb's table, derived via immunoSEQ multiplex PCR, lists solely in-frame clones and lacks some. The sample shows some 140,000 clones, 75% to 90% of them seen only once. The sample was PBMCs or T cells enriched from blood (not recorded which). The receptors were gathered from a man aged 25 to 45 who had recovered from COVID-19.

This clone was observed once. The chain links TRBV14 to TRBJ1-1, with 9 bases identical to TRBD1. Germline V CDR1 and CDR2: SGHDN, FVKESK. The CDR3 is made up of 14 amino acids. Trimming cost V 6 bases and J 6 bases; bases outside gene matches: 8. In DNA form, the CDR3 reads TGTGCCAGCAGTACCGGGACAGGGTACCCTGAAGCTTTCTTT. It yields the protein CASSTGTGYPEAFF.

The J gene is TRBJ2-5, the V gene TRBV14; 12 nucleotides agree with TRBD1. The junction had 2 bases not matched to a gene; V was cut back by 3 bases and J by 3 bases. The CDR3 contains 15 residues. CDR1 and CDR2 from the germline V gene are SGHDN and FVKESK. The CDR3 here is CASSHGTGGKETQYF. The CDR3 DNA reads TGTGCCAGCAGCCATGGGACAGGGGGCAAAGAGACCCAGTACTTC.

The chain joins TRBV3-1 (or the pseudogene TRBV3-2) to TRBJ1-1; D is possibly TRBD1 (5 bases). The V gene lost 2 bases and the J gene lost 5 bases, with 12 bases spanning the gap. This CDR3 comprises 14 residues. CDR1 is LGHDT, CDR2 YNNKEL, per germline (reference sequence). Here the CDR3 DNA reads TGTGCCAGCAGCCAAAGGGATGGGGGGACTGAAGCTTTCTTT. Its protein product is CASSQRDGGTEAFF.

The gene calls are TRBV7-2 and TRBJ1-4; D remains unclear. CDR1 SGHTA and CDR2 FQGNSA come from the germline V gene. The CDR3 sequence is 16 residues long. The V end was cut by 1 base, the J end by 5 bases, with 14 bases between. CDR3 amino acids: CASSLVRIGTNEKLFF. The CDR3 DNA follows: TGTGCCAGCAGCTTAGTAAGAATCGGTACCAATGAAAAACTGTTTTTT.

The V gene is TRBV27, the J gene TRBJ1-2; the D gene is possibly TRBD1 (5 bases). V dropped 4 bases and J dropped 5 bases, with 11 bases sitting between them. CDR1 and CDR2 from the germline V gene are MNHEY and SMNVEV (reference sequence). This CDR3 has 13 residues. CDR3 loop: CASSSQALYGYTF. In DNA form, the CDR3 reads TGTGCCAGCAGTTCACAGGCGCTTTATGGCTACACCTTC.